Listed below are T cell receptor beta chains from one sample, sequenced in a study of radiation and T cells in renal cell carcinoma. Some clones are missing from TCRdb's copy, which holds only in-frame ones; the method was immunoSEQ multiplex PCR. The sample holds roughly 150,000 clones, about 91% seen once. The sample was blood, taken from a patient whose treatment included radiotherapy and nephrectomy. Receptors originate from a woman aged 45-65 years with renal cell carcinoma. The CDR3 runs from the conserved cysteine through the conserved F or W. D genes are given only for firm matches. Clone sizes are given selectively: once, few, many, or a class where the clone is expanded.

d_call	clone_size	v_call	j_call	cdr3_aa	cdr3_nt
-	-	TRBV4-3	TRBJ2-6	CASSQDLVSSGANVLTF	TGCGCCAGCAGCCAAGATCTGGTTTCCTCTGGGGCCAACGTCCTGACTTTC
-	-	TRBV5-1	TRBJ2-4	CASSYSPGVTNIQYF	TGCGCCAGCAGCTACTCGCCCGGGGTTACAAACATTCAGTACTTC
-	few	TRBV30	TRBJ1-6	CAWTGSSYNSPLHF	TGTGCCTGGACGGGGAGCTCCTATAATTCACCCCTCCACTTT
TRBD2	-	TRBV7-2	TRBJ2-7	CASSLGLANYEQYF	TGTGCCAGCAGCTTGGGACTAGCGAACTACGAGCAGTACTTC
TRBD2	-	TRBV9	TRBJ2-5	CASSVGTSGAGETQYF	TGTGCCAGCAGCGTAGGGACTAGCGGGGCGGGAGAGACCCAGTACTTC
-	-	TRBV12-2	TRBJ1-1	CASRPQAWSNTEAFF	TGTGCAAGTCGCCCTCAGGCGTGGTCGAACACTGAAGCTTTCTTT
-	-	TRBV6-1	TRBJ1-1	CASSEVKNTEAFF	TGTGCCAGCAGTGAAGTAAAGAACACTGAAGCTTTCTTT
TRBD1	-	TRBV5-1	TRBJ2-7	CASSLFDRGNEQYF	TGCGCCAGCAGCTTGTTTGACAGGGGGAACGAGCAGTACTTC
-	-	TRBV5-1	TRBJ1-2	CASSLGRASFYGYTF	TGCGCCAGCAGCTTGGGGCGGGCATCCTTTTATGGCTACACCTTC
-	-	TRBV7-8	TRBJ1-3	CASSKSGNSGNTIYF	TGTGCCAGCAGCAAATCAGGGAATTCTGGAAACACCATATATTTT
TRBD1	-	TRBV5-4	TRBJ2-5	CASSWDRGTLQETQYF	TGTGCCAGCAGCTGGGACAGGGGGACACTTCAAGAGACCCAGTACTTC
TRBD1	-	TRBV30	TRBJ1-1	CAWSPLGQANTEAFF	TGTGCCTGGTCTCCATTGGGACAGGCGAACACTGAAGCTTTCTTT
TRBD2	-	TRBV19	TRBJ2-3	CASSIGTSGSTDTQYF	TGTGCCAGTAGTATAGGGACTAGCGGAAGCACAGATACGCAGTATTTT
-	-	TRBV11-2	TRBJ2-7	CASSLGQYEQYF	TGTGCCAGCAGCCTCGGACAGTACGAGCAGTACTTC
TRBD1	-	TRBV4-3	TRBJ1-2	CASSRIIQGTDGYTF	TGCGCCAGCAGCCGAATCATACAGGGGACTGATGGCTACACCTTC
-	-	TRBV7-3	TRBJ1-1	CASSSGQNTEAFF	TGTGCCAGCAGCTCGGGACAGAACACTGAAGCTTTCTTT
-	-	TRBV7-9	TRBJ1-1	CASSWTSRMNTEAFF	TGTGCCAGCAGCTGGACTTCTCGCATGAACACTGAAGCTTTCTTT
-	-	TRBV7-2	TRBJ1-3	CASSFFSGNTIYF	TGTGCCAGCAGCTTCTTCTCTGGAAACACCATATATTTT
-	-	TRBV5-8	TRBJ1-4	CASSVPARGALFF	TGTGCCAGCAGCGTACCAGCTCGAGGAGCACTGTTTTTT
-	-	TRBV6-5	TRBJ1-1	CASSSEGSNTEAFF	TGTGCCAGCAGTTCTGAAGGCAGCAACACTGAAGCTTTCTTT
TRBD1	-	TRBV5-4	TRBJ1-4	CASSRQGRNEKLFF	TGTGCCAGCAGCCGACAGGGCCGCAATGAAAAACTGTTTTTT
TRBD1	-	TRBV29-1	TRBJ1-1	CSVLTGGEAFF	TGCAGCGTTTTAACAGGGGGAGAAGCTTTCTTT
-	-	TRBV6-5	TRBJ1-1	CASSPAGHVKAFF	TGTGCCAGCAGTCCTGCGGGCCACGTGAAAGCTTTCTTT